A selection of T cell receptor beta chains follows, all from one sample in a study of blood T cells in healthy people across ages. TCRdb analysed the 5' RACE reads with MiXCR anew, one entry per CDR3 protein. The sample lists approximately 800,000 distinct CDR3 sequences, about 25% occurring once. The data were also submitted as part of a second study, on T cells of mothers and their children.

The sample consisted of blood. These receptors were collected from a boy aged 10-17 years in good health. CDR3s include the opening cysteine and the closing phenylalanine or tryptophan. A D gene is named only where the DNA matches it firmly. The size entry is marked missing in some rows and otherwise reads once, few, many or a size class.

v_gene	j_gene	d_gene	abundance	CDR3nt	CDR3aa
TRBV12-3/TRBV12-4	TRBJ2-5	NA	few	TGTGCCAGCAGAAATTCCTGGGGGCGCGGGGGTTGGGAGACCCAGTACTTC	CASRNSWGRGGWETQYF
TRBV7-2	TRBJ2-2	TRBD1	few	TGTGCCAGCAGCAGACGAACCGGGACAGGGGACACCGGGGAGCTGTTTTTT	CASSRRTGTGDTGELFF
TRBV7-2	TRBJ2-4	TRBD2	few	TGTGCCAGCAGCTCAGGACTAGCGCAACAAAACATTCAGTACTTC	CASSSGLAQQNIQYF
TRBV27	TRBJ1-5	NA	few	TGTGCCAGCAGTTCCCTGGGGGGAGTTAGCAATCAGCCCCAGCATTTT	CASSSLGGVSNQPQHF
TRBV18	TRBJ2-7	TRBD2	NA	TGTGCCAGCTCACCGTTAGAGGGGTCAAGTAGCGGGAGACAGGTGCAGTACTTC	CASSPLEGSSSGRQVQYF
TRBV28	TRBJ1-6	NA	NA	TGTGCCAGCACCAGGGGCCGGGCGCAGGGGTCACCCCTCCACTTT	CASTRGRAQGSPLHF
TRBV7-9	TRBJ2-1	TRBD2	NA	TGTGCCAGCAGTGTTGGCGGTAGGGAGGGAACGTCGCATGAGCAGTTCTTC	CASSVGGREGTSHEQFF
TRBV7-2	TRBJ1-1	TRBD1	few	TGTGCCAGCAGCTACCCCGGACAGGGGGCGCGGGGCACTGAAGCTTTCTTT	CASSYPGQGARGTEAFF
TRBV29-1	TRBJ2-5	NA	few	TGCAGCGTTGAAGCCGGAGCGGAGACCCAGTACTTC	CSVEAGAETQYF
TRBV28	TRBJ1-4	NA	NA	TGTGCCAGCAGTTTGGTACAGCCTATGGTGGAAAAACTGTTTTTT	CASSLVQPMVEKLFF
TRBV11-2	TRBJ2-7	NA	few	TGTGCCAGCAAGGGCAGGGGCTACGAGCAGTACTTC	CASKGRGYEQYF
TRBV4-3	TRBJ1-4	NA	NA	TGCGCCAGCAGCCAAGATAGCACGGGGATTAATGAAAAACTGTTTTTT	CASSQDSTGINEKLFF
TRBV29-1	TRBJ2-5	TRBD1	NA	TGCAGCACAGGGGAAGGAGAGACCCAGTACTTC	CSTGEGETQYF
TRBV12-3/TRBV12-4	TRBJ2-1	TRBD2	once	TGTGCCAGCAGTGCCCGGACTAGCGGGCCGTACAATGAGCAGTTCTTC	CASSARTSGPYNEQFF
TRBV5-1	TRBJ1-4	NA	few	TGCGCCAGCAGCCTGTCCTTTGCAGGGAGGAATGAAGAACTGTTTTTT	CASSLSFAGRNEELFF
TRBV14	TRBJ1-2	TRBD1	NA	TGTGCCAGCAGCCGGACGACAGGGGGCTATGGCTACACCTTC	CASSRTTGGYGYTF
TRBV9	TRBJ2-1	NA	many	TGTGCCAGCGCCGGGGGAACTCATGAGCAGTTCTTC	CASAGGTHEQFF
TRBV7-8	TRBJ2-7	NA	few	TGTGCCAGCAGCTTAGAGTTAGGCCCCTCCTACGAGCAGTACTTC	CASSLELGPSYEQYF
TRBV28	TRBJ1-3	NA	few	TGTGCCAGCAGTTTATGGGAACAGGGCCTCTCTGGAAACACCATATATTTT	CASSLWEQGLSGNTIYF
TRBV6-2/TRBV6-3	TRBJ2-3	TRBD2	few	TGTGCCAGCAGTTTTCCGGGACTAAGAACCACGGAAGCTAGCACAGATACGCAGTATTTT	CASSFPGLRTTEASTDTQYF
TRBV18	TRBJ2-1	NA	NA	TGTGCCAGCTCACCCGGACAGAACAGGGCTAATGAGCAGCTCTTC	CASSPGQNRANEQLF
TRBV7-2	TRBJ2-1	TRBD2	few	TGTGCCAGCAGCCCGGGCCCCGGGGGGAATGAGCAGTTCTTC	CASSPGPGGNEQFF
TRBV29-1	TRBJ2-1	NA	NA	TGCAGCGTTCACAGGACAGATTACAATGAGCAGTTCTTC	CSVHRTDYNEQFF
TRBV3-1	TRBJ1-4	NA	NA	TGTGCCAGCAGCCAAGTCCTTATGGGAGGGGAAAAACTGTTTTTT	CASSQVLMGGEKLFF
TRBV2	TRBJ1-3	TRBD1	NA	TGTGCCAGCAGTGAAGCAAGGACAGGGCGCTCTGGAAACACCATATATTTT	CASSEARTGRSGNTIYF
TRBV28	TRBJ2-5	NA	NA	TGTGCCAGCAGTTTACGGCAGCTCCAAGAGACCCAGTACTTC	CASSLRQLQETQYF